Here is one T cell receptor beta chain with its context. Its antigen is currently unknown. Use of 60 Vbeta and 13 Jbeta primers characterized the PCR. Clones were read by immunoSEQ multiplex PCR, and TCRdb kept only the in-frame ones, dropping some. The profile shows roughly 69,000 clones, about three quarters of them singletons. This sample was included in a study of cytomegalovirus exposure and HLA in healthy donors. V lost 4 bases, J lost 10 bases, and 27 bases lay in between. Germline V CDR1 and CDR2: SGDLS, YYNGEE. The CDR3 consists of 17 residues. Study results and limitations: Overall, approximately 150 TCR beta chains were annotated as cytomegalovirus-associated. What a later analysis reportedly showed was that an Asian-associated ancestry cluster had fewer N-insertions than the roughly 670-donor mean.

Sequences were obtained from PBMCs. The TCR comes from a young man in good health and CMV-seronegative. The chain carries TRBV9 and TRBJ2-1, with D possibly matching TRBD2 (6 bases). The CDR3, as DNA: TGTGCCAGCAGCCCCCGGGACCTTAGCGGACCTTTAGCCGAGCAGTTCTTC. This sequence encodes CASSPRDLSGPLAEQFF. Filled out from reference TRBV9 and TRBJ2-1, the complete variable domain reads DSGVTQTPKHLITATGQRVTLRCSPRSGDLSVYWYQQSLDQGLQFLIQYYNGEERAKGNILERFSAQQFPDLHSELNLSSLELGDSALYFCASSPRDLSGPLAEQFFGPGTRLTVL.